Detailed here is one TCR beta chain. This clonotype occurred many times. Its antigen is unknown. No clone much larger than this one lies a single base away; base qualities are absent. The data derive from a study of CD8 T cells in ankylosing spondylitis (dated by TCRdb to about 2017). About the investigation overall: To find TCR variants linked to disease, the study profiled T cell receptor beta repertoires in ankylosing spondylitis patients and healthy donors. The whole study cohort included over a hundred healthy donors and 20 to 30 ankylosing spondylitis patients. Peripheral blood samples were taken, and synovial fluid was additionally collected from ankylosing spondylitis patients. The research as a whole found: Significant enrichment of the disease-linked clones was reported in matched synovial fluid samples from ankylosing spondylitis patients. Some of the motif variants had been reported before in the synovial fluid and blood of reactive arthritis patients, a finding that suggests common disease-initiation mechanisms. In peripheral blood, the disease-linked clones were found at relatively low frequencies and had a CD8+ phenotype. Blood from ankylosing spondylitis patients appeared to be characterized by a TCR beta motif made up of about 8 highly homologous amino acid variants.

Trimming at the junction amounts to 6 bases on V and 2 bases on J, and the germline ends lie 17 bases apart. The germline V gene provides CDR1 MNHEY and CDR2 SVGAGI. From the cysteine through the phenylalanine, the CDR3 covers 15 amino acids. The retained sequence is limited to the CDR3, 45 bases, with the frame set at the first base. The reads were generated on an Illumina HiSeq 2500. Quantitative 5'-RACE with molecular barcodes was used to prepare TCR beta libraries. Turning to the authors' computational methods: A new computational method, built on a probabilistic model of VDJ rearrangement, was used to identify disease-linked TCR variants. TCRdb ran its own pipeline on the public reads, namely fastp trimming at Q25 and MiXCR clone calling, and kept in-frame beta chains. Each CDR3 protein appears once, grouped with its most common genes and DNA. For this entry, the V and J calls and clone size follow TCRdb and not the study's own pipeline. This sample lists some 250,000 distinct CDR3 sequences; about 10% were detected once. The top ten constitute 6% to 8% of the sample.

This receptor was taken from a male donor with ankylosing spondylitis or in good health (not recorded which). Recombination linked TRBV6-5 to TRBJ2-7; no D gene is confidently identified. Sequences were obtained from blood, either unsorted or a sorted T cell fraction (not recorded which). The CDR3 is CASSYAIEGPYEQYF. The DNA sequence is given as TGTGCCAGCAGCTACGCCATCGAAGGGCCCTACGAGCAGTACTTC.